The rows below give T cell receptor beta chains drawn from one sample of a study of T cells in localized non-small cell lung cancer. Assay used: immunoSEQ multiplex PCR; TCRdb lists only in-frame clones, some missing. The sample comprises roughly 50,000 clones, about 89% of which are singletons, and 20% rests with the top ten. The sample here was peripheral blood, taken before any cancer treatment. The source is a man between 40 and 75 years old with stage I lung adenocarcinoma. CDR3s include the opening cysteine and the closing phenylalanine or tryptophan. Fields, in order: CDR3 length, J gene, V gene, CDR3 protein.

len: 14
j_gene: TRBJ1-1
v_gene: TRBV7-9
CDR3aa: CASSWGQGDTEAFF

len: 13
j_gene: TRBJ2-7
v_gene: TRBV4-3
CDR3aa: CASSQDRSYEQYF

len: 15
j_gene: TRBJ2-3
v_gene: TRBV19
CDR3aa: CASSRLAGVTDTQYF

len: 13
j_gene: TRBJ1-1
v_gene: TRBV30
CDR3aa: CAWSITSNTEAFF

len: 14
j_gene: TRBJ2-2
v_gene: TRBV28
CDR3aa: CASKAGAYTGELFF

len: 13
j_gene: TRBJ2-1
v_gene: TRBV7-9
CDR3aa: CASSLLSGNEQFF

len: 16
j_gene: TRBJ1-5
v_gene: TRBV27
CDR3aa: CASSPTAVRSHQPQHF

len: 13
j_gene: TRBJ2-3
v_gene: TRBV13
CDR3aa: CASSDYGQDTQYF

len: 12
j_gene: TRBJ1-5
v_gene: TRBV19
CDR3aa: CASTSGRVPQHF

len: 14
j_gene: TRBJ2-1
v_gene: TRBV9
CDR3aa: CASSVRQTYNEQFF

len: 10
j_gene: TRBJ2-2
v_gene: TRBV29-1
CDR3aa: CSVKTGELFF

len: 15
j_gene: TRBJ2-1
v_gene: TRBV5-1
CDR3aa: CASSLAGGPMNEQFF

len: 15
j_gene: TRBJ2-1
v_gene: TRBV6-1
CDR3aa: CASSEQGLTYNEQFF

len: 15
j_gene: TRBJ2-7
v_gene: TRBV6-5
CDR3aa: CASSSRSGIHYEQYF

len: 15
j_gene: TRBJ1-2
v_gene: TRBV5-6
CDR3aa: CASSFLARPNYGYTF

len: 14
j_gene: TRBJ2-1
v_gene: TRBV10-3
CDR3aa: CAISESSINNEQFF

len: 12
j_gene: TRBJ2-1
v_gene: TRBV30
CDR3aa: CARGRGLNEQFF

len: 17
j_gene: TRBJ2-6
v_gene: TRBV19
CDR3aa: CASSMHGATGGANVLTF